One T cell receptor (beta chain) is described in this entry. Its antigen is currently not known. No base quality values were provided; no much bigger clone lies one nucleotide off. CDR1 and CDR2 were assigned from the germline V gene as SGDLS and YYNGEE. Including the terminal cysteine and phenylalanine, the CDR3 comprises 15 residues. Only CDR3 DNA is held: 45 bases, read in frame from base 1. Ends trimmed: V by 4 bases, J by 2 bases; bases unmatched to a gene: 8. Genomic DNA was extracted from sorted cells for sequencing of the TCRbeta CDR3 region. The immunoSEQ Assay was used for sequencing of TCRbeta CDR3 regions. This immuneACCESS table, as held by TCRdb, lists in-frame sequences with V and J called but not all clones. Of the missing ones, under half trace to an unresolved V gene in checked studies; the others have no known cause. A total of some 5,600 clones appear in this sample, 71% of them only once. The top ten hold around 62% of the sample.

This sample was included in a study of OX40 agonist ivuxolimab in advanced cancers. Study-level background: Ivuxolimab, which targeted the costimulatory receptor OX40 (CD134), was an agonistic, fully human IgG2 monoclonal antibody. Partial responses occurred in three dose-escalation patients, of whom one had hepatocellular carcinoma and two had cutaneous melanoma. Prior anti-PD-1, anti-PD-L1 or anti-CTLA-4 therapy was permitted, and checkpoint inhibitors had been received by under 50% of dose-escalation patients. Intravenous ivuxolimab was administered to patients every 2 weeks at six dose levels: 0.01, 0.1, 0.3, 1.5, 3 and 10 mg/kg. The paper describes the monotherapy dose-escalation part (N ≈ 50 patients) of the phase I trial of ivuxolimab. Of the 50 to 55 dose-escalation patients, hepatocellular carcinoma was present in 19, melanoma in around 15, renal cell carcinoma in 9 and head and neck cancer in 9. Peripheral TCRbeta sequencing aimed to test whether ivuxolimab altered TCR sequence diversity and caused clonal T-cell expansion. The dose-escalation cohort was about 86% male with a mean age of approximately 60 years, ranging from roughly 20 to 80. Results and caveats for the whole study, not just this receptor: In the 0.1-3.0 mg/kg groups, partial responders were among the patients with the lowest normalized peripheral clonal expansion, particularly in CD8+ T cells. The antigen specificity of the clonally expanded peripheral T cells was not determined. Clonal expansion of both CD4+ and CD8+ blood T cells was observed from baseline to week 6 at doses 0.1 to 3.0 mg/kg. On average, CD8+ T cells showed more expanded clones than CD4+ T cells after ivuxolimab. Low levels of normalized T-cell clonal expansion were also shown by some nonresponding patients.

The trial excluded patients who had a history of autoimmune disease or who were on systemic immunosuppression. Peripheral blood for TCR sequencing was drawn from every dose cohort at baseline, at cycle 4 day 1 and at cycle 7 day 1. Samples were obtained from an open-label, multicenter, first-in-human phase I dose-escalation trial of ivuxolimab. Adults with locally advanced or metastatic head and neck squamous cell, hepatocellular, melanoma or renal cell carcinoma were enrolled in the trial. Before TCR sequencing, CD4+ T cells and CD8+ T cells were sorted from peripheral blood as separate populations.

The chain uses TRBV9 and TRBJ2-7, with 8 central nucleotides matching TRBD1. The source material was CD4+ or CD8+ T cells sorted from blood, sampled in a trial of the OX40 agonist ivuxolimab. This receptor was taken from an adult with an advanced solid tumor such as melanoma, head and neck, liver or kidney cancer. The bases read TGTGCCAGCAGCTTAGAGACAGGGGCGACCTACGAGCAGTACTTC. The encoded protein is CASSLETGATYEQYF.